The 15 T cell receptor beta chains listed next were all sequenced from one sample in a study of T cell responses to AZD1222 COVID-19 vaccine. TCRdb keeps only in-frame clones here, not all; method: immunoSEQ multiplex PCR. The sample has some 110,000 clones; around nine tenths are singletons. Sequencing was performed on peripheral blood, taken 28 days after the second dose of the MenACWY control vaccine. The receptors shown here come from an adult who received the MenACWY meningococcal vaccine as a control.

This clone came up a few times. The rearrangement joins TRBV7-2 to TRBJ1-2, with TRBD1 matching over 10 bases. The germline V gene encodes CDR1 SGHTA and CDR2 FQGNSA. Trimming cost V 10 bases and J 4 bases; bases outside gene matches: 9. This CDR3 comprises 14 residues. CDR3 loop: CATAEDRGGYGYTF. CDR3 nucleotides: TGTGCCACCGCTGAGGACAGGGGGGGCTATGGCTACACCTTC.

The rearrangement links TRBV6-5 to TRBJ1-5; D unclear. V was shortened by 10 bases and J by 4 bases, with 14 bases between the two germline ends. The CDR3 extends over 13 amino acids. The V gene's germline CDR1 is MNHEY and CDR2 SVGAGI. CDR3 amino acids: CATRMTRNQPQHF. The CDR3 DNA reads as TGTGCCACGCGCATGACACGGAATCAGCCCCAGCATTTT.

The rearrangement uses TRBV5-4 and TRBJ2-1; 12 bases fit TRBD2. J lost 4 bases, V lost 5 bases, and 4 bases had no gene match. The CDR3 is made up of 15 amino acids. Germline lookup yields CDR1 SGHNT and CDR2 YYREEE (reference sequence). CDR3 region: CASSPSGGAYNEQFF. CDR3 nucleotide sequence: TGTGCCAGCAGTCCTAGCGGGGGGGCTTACAATGAGCAGTTCTTC.

CDR3 region: CASSQPGTSASNTQYF. For the CDR3, the DNA is TGCGCCAGCAGCCAACCCGGGACTAGCGCCTCTAATACGCAGTATTTT. The chain combines TRBV4-1 with TRBJ2-3; TRBD2 agrees at 10 bases. This CDR3 comprises 16 residues. V lost 2 bases to trimming and J lost 7 bases; unmatched junction nucleotides: 9. Germline values: CDR1 MGHRA, CDR2 YSYEKL.

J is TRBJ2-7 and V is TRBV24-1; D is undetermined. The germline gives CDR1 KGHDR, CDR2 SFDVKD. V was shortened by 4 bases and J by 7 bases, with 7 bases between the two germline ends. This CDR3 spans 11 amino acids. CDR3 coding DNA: TGTGCCACCAGTGACTACCGGGAGCAGTACTTC. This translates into CATSDYREQYF.

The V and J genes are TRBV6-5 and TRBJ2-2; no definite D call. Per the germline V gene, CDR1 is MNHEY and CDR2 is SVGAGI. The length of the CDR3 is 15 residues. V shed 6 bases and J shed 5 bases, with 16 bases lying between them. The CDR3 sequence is CASSPHFDKTGELFF. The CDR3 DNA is TGTGCCAGCAGCCCCCATTTCGACAAGACCGGGGAGCTGTTTTTT.

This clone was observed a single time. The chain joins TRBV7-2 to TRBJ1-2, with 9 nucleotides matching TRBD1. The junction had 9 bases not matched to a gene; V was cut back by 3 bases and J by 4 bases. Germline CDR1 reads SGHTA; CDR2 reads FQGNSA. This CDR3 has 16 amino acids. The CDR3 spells CASSFHTGTGIYGYTF. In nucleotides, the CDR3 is TGTGCCAGCAGCTTCCATACCGGGACAGGGATCTATGGCTACACCTTC.

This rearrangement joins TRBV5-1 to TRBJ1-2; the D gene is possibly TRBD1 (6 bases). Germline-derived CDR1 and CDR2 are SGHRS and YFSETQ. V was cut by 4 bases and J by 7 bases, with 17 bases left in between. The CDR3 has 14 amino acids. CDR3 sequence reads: CASSLLGQMSGYTF. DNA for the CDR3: TGCGCCAGCAGCCTGCTAGGACAGATGAGTGGCTACACCTTC. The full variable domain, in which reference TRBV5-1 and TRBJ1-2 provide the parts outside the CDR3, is KAGVTQTPRYLIKTRGQQVTLSCSPISGHRSVSWYQQTPGQGLQFLFEYFSETQRNKGNFPGRFSGRQFSNSRSEMNVSTLELGDSALYLCASSLLGQMSGYTFGSGTRLTVV.

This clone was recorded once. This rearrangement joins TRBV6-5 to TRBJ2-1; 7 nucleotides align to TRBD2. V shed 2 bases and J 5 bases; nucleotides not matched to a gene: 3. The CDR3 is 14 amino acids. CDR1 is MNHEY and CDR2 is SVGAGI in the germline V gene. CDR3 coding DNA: TGTGCCAGCAGTTACAGCGGGGCGGACAATGAGCAGTTCTTC. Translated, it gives CASSYSGADNEQFF.

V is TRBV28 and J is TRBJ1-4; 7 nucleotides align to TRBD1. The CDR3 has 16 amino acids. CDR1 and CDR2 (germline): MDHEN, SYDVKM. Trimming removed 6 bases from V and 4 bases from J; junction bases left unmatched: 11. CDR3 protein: CASSSDPTGSNEKLFF. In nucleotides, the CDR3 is TGTGCCAGCAGCTCCGACCCGACAGGGAGTAATGAAAAACTGTTTTTT.

This CDR3 is CASSPTGPRTEAFF. The CDR3 DNA sequence: TGTGCCAGCAGCCCTACGGGACCTCGAACTGAAGCTTTCTTT. The chain recombines TRBV7-9 with TRBJ1-1; a weak D match, TRBD1 (5 bases). The CDR3 totals 14 residues. Germline CDR1 is SEHNR and CDR2 is FQNEAQ (reference sequence). V was clipped by 5 bases and J by 5 bases, with 15 bases between them.

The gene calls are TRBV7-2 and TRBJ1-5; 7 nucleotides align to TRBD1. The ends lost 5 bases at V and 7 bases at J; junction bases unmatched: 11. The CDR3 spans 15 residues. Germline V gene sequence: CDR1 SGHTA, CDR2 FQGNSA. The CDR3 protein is CASSRRTGEEQPQHF. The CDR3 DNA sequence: TGTGCCAGCAGCCGCCGCACAGGGGAGGAACAGCCCCAGCATTTT.

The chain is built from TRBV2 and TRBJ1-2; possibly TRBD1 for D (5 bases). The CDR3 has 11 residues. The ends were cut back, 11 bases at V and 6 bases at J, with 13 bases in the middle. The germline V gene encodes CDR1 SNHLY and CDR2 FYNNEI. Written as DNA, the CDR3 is TGTGCCCGAACGGGGGACGATGGCTACACCTTC. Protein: CARTGDDGYTF.

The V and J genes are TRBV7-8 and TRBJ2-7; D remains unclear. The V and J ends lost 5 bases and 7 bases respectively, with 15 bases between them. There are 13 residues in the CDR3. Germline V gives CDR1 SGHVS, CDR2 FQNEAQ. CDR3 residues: CASSLPPGREQYF. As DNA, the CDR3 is TGTGCCAGCAGCCTCCCCCCCGGTAGAGAGCAGTACTTC.

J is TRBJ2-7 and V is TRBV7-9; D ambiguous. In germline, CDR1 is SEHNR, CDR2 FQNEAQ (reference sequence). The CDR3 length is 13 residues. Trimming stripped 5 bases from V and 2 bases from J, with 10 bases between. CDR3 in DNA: TGTGCCAGCAGCCTTCCAAATGCCTACGAGCAGTACTTC. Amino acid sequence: CASSLPNAYEQYF. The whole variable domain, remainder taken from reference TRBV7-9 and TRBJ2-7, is DTGVSQNPRHKITKRGQNVTFRCDPISEHNRLYWYRQTLGQGPEFLTYFQNEAQLEKSRLLSDRFSAERPKGSFSTLEIQRTEQGDSAMYLCASSLPNAYEQYFGPGTRLTVT.